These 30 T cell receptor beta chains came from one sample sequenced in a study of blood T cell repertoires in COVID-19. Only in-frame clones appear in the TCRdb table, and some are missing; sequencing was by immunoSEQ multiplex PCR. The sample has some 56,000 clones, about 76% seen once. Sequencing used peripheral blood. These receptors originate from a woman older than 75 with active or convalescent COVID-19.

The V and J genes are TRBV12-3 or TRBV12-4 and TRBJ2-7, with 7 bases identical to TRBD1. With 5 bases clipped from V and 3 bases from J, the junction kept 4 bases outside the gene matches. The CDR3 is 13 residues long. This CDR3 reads CASSDRVNYEQYF. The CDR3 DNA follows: TGTGCCAGCAGTGACAGGGTAAACTACGAGCAGTACTTC.

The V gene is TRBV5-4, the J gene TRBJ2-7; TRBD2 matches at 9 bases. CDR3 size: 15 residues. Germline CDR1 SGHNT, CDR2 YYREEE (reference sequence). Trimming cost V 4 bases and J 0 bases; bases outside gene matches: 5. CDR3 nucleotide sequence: TGTGCCAGCAGCCCGGGCGGGGGGGCCTCCTACGAGCAGTACTTC. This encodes CASSPGGGASYEQYF.

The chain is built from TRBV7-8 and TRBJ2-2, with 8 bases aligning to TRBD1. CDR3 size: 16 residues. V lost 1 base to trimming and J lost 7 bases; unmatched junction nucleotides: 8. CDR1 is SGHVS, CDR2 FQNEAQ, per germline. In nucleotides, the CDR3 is TGTGCCAGCAGCTTAGAGGCCAGGGGGCGAAACGGGGAGCTGTTTTTT. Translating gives CASSLEARGRNGELFF.

The CDR3 sequence: CASTTTSSYEQYF. In nucleotides, the CDR3 is TGCGCCAGCACTACTACCTCCTCCTACGAGCAGTACTTC. The rearrangement uses TRBV10-1 and TRBJ2-7; D gene uncertain. CDR3 length: 13 amino acids. V was pared by 7 bases and J by 0 bases, with 10 bases between. CDR1 is WNHNN, CDR2 SYGVQD, per germline (reference sequence).

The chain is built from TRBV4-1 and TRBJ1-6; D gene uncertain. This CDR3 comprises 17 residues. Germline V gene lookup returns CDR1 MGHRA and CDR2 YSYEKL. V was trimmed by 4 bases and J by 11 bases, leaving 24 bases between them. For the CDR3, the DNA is TGCGCCAGCAGCCCATCGGTCCCCCGGACTCTTGTCGCACCCCTCCACTTT. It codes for CASSPSVPRTLVAPLHF.

CDR3: CASTTLASSYNEQFF. The CDR3, as DNA: TGTGCCAGCACCACACTAGCGAGCTCCTACAATGAGCAGTTCTTC. The chain couples TRBV9 to TRBJ2-1, with 7 bases identical to TRBD2. CDR3 length: 15 amino acids. The junction had 6 bases not matched to a gene; V was cut back by 6 bases and J by 0 bases. Germline values: CDR1 SGDLS, CDR2 YYNGEE.

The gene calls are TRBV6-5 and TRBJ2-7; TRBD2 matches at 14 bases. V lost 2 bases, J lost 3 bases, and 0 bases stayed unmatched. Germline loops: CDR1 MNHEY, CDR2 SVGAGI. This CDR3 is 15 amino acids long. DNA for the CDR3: TGTGCCAGCAGTTACGGACTAGCGGGGGGCTACGAGCAGTACTTC. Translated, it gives CASSYGLAGGYEQYF.

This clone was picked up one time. CDR3 DNA sequence: TGCGCCAGCAGCTTGGGGGCAGGTCACTCTGGAAACACCATATATTTT. Amino acid sequence: CASSLGAGHSGNTIYF. The chain uses TRBV5-1 and TRBJ1-3; D unclear. The ends were cut back, 0 bases at V and 0 bases at J, with 10 bases in the middle. The V gene's germline CDR1 is SGHRS and CDR2 YFSETQ. CDR3 length: 16 amino acids.

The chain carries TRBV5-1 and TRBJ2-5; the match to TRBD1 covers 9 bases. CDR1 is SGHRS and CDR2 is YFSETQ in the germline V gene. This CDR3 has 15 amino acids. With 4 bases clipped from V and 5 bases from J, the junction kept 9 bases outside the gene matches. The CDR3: CASSPRKGTGETQYF. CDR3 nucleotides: TGCGCCAGCAGCCCCAGGAAGGGGACAGGGGAGACCCAGTACTTC.

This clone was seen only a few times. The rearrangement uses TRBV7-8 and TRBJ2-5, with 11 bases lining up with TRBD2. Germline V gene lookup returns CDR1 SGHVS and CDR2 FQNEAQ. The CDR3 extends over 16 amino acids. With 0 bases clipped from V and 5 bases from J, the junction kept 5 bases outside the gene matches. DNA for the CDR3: TGTGCCAGCAGCTTAGCAGGACTAGCGGGCGGGGAGACCCAGTACTTC. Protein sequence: CASSLAGLAGGETQYF.

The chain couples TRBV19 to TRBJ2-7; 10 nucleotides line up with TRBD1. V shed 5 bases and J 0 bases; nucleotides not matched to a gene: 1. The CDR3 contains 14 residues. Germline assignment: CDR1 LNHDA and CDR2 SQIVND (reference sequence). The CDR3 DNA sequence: TGTGCCAGTAGTGGGACAGGGGTCTCCTACGAGCAGTACTTC. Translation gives CASSGTGVSYEQYF.

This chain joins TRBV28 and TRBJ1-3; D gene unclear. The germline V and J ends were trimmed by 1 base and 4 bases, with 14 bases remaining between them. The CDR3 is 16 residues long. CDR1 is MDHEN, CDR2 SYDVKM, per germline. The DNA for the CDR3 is TGTGCCAGCAGTTTATCGGGGATAGGCGGGGGAAACACCATATATTTT. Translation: CASSLSGIGGGNTIYF.

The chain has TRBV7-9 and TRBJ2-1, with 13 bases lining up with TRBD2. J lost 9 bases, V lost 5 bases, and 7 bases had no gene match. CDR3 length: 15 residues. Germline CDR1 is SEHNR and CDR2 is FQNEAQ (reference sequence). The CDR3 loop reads CASSELAGGVVEQFF. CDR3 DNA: TGTGCCAGCAGCGAACTAGCGGGGGGGGTAGTTGAGCAGTTCTTC.

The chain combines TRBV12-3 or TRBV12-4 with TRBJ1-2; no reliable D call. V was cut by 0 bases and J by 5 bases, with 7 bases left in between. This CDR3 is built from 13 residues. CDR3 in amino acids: CASSLAVRYGYTF. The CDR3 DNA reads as TGTGCCAGCAGTTTAGCGGTGAGGTATGGCTACACCTTC.

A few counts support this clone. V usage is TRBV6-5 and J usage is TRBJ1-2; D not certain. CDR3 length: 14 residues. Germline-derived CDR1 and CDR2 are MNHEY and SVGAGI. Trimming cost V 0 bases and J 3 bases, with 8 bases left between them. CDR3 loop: CASSYSILDYGYTF. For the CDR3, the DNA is TGTGCCAGCAGTTACTCTATCCTAGACTATGGCTACACCTTC.

In DNA form, the CDR3 reads TGTGCCAGCAGCATACAGGGTCCAGAACAAAAACTGTTTTTT. Translating gives CASSIQGPEQKLFF. This chain links TRBV5-4 with TRBJ1-4, with a weak D call TRBD1 (6 bases). Germline assignment: CDR1 SGHNT and CDR2 YYREEE (reference sequence). V was clipped by 4 bases and J by 9 bases, with 16 bases between them. The CDR3 runs to 14 residues.

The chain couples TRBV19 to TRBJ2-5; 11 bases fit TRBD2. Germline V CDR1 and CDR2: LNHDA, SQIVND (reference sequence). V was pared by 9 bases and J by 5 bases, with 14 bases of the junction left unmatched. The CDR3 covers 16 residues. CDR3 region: CASQRGSGGASETQYF. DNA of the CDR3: TGTGCCAGCCAACGGGGTAGCGGGGGGGCCAGTGAGACCCAGTACTTC. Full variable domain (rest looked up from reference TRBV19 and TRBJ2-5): DGGITQSPKYLFRKEGQNVTLSCEQNLNHDAMYWYRQDPGQGLRLIYYSQIVNDFQKGDIAEGYSVSREKKESFPLTVTSAQKNPTAFYLCASQRGSGGASETQYFGPGTRLLVL.

The CDR3 coding sequence is TGTGCCAGCAGCTCATCAGGGGCGTGGGGAAACACCATATATTTT. As protein: CASSSSGAWGNTIYF. The chain employs TRBV7-9 and TRBJ1-3; a weak D match, TRBD1 (6 bases). Trimming shortened V by 4 bases and J by 4 bases, and 14 bases separated the two germline ends. The CDR3 is 15 amino acids. The germline gives CDR1 SEHNR, CDR2 FQNEAQ (reference sequence).

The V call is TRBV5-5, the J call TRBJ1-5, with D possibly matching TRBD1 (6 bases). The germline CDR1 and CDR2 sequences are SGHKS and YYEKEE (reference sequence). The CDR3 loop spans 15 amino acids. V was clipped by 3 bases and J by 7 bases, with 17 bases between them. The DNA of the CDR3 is TGTGCCAGCAGCTCCGGGGTCACAGGGAACCAGCCCCAGCATTTT. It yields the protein CASSSGVTGNQPQHF.

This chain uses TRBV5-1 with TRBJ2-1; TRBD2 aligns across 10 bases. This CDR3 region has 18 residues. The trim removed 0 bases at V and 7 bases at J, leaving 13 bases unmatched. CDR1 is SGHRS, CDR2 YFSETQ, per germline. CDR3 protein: CASSLEGLAGGVGNEQFF. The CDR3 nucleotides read TGCGCCAGCAGCTTGGAGGGATTAGCGGGGGGCGTGGGAAATGAGCAGTTCTTC.

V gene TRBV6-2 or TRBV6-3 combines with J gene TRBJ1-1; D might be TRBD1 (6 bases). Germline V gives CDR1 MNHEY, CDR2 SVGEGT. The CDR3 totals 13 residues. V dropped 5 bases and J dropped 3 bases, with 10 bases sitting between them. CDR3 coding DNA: TGTGCCAGCAGTCAACAGGGTGACACTGAAGCTTTCTTT. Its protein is CASSQQGDTEAFF.

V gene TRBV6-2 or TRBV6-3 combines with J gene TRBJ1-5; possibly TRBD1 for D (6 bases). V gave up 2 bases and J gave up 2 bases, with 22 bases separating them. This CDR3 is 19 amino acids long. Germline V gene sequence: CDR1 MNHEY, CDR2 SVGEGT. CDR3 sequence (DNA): TGTGCCAGCAGTTACAACGCCGACCTCAGGGGAAGCGGCAATCAGCCCCAGCATTTT. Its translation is CASSYNADLRGSGNQPQHF.

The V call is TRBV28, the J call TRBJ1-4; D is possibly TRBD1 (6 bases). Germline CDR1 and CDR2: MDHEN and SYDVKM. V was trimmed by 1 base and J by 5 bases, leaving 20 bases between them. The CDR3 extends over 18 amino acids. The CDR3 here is CASSLLRGTAEYNEKLFF. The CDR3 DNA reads TGTGCCAGCAGTTTATTAAGGGGGACGGCAGAATACAATGAAAAACTGTTTTTT.

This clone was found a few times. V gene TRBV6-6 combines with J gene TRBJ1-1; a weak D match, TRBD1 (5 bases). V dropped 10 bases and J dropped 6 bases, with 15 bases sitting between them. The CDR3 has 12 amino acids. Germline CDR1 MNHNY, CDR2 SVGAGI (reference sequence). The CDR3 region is CATRRGEAEAFF. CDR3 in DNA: TGTGCCACCCGGAGGGGAGAGGCTGAAGCTTTCTTT.

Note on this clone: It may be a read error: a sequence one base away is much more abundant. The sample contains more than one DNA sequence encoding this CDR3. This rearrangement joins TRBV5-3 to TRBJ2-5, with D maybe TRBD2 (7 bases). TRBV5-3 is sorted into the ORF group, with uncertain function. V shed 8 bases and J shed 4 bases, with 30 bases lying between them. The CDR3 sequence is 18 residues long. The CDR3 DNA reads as TGTGCCAGCTTGGGGACTCGGGGGGCCCCCCGCCACGGAGAGACCCAGTACTTC. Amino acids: CASLGTRGAPRHGETQYF.

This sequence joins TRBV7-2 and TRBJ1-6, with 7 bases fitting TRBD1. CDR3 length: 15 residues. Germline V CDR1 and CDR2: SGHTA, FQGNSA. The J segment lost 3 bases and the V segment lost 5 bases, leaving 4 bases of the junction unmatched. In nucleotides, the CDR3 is TGTGCCAGCAGCCCCGGGGACAGCTATAATTCACCCCTCCACTTT. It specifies CASSPGDSYNSPLHF.

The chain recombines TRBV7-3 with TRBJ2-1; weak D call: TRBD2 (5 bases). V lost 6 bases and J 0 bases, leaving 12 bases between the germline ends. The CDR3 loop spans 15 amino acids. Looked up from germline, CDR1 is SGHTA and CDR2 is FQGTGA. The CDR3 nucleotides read TGTGCCAGCAGTCCAGAGGGAAGCTCCTACAATGAGCAGTTCTTC. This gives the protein CASSPEGSSYNEQFF.

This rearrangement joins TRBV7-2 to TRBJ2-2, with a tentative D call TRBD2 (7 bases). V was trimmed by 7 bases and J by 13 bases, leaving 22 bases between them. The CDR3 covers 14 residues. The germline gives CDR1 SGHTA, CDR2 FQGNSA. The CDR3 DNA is TGTGCCAGCACCCTAGGACTAGGGGGTTGGGGGCTGTTTTTT. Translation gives CASTLGLGGWGLFF.

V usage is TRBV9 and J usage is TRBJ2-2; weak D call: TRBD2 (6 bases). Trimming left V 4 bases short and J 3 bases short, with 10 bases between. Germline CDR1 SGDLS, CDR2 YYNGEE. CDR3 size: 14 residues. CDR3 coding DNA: TGTGCCAGCAGCCGGGACTCGCACACCGGGGAGCTGTTTTTT. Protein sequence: CASSRDSHTGELFF. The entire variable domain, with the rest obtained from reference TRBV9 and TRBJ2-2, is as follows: DSGVTQTPKHLITATGQRVTLRCSPRSGDLSVYWYQQSLDQGLQFLIQYYNGEERAKGNILERFSAQQFPDLHSELNLSSLELGDSALYFCASSRDSHTGELFFGEGSRLTVL.

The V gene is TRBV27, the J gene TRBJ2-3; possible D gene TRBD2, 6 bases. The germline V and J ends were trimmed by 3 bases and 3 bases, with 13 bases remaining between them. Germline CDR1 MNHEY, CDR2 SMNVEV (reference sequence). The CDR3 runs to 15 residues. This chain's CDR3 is CASSLPSAGTDTQYF. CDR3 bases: TGTGCCAGCAGTTTGCCTAGCGCAGGGACAGATACGCAGTATTTT.